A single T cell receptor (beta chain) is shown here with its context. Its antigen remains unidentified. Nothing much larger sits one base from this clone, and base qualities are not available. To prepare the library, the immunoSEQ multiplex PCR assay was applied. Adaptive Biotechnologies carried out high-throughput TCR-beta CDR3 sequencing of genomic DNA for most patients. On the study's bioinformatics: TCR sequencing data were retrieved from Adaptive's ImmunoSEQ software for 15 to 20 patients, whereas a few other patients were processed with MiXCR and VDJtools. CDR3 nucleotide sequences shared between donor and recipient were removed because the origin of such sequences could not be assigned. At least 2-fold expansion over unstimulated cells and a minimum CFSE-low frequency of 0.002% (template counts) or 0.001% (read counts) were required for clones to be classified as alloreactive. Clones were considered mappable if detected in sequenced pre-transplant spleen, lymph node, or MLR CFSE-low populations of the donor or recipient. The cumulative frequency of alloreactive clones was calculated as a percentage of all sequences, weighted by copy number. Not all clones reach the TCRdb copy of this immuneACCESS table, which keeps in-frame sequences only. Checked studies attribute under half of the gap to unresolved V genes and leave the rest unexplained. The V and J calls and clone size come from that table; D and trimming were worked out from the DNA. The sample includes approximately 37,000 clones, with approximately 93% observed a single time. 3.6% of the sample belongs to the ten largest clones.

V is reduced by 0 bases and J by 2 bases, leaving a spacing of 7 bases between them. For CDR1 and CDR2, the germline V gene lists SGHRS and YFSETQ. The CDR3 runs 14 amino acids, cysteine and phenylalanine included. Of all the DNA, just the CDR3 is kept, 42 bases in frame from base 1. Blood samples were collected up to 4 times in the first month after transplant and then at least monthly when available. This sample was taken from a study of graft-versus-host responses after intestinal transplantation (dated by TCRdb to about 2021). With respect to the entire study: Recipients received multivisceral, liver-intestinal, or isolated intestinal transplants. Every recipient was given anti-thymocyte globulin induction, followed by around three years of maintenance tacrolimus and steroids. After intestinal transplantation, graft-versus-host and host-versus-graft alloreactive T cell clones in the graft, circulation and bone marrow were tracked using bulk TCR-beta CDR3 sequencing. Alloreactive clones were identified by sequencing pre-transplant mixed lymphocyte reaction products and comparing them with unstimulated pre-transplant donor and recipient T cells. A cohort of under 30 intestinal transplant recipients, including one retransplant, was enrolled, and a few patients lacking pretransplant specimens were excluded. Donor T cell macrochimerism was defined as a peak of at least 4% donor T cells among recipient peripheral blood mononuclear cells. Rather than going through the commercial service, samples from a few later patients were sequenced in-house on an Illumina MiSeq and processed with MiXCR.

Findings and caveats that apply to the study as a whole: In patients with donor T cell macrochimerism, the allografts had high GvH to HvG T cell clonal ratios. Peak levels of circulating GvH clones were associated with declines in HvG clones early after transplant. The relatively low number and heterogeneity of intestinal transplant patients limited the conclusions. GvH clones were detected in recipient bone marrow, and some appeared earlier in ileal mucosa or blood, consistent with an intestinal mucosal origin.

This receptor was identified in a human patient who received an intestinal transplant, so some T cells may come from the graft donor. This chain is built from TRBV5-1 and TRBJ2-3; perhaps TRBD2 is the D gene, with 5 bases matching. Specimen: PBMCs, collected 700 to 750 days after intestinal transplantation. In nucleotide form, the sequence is TGCGCCAGCAGCTTGGGAGGGAACACAGATACGCAGTATTTT. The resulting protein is CASSLGGNTDTQYF.